What follows describes a single T cell receptor (beta chain). Its antigen is as yet unknown. The time point was: week 47, end of study. What each vaccine dose contained was 300 ug of mutant IDH1 20-mer peptide, accompanied by topical imiquimod. This specimen belongs to a study of a mutant IDH1 vaccine in newly diagnosed glioma. TCRdb keeps only in-frame clones here, not all; method: immunoSEQ multiplex PCR. The table shows tens of thousands of clones, with more than 75% occurring only once. Between the trimmed V and J ends, which lost 0 bases and 13 bases, there was a span of 16 bases. The V gene's germline CDR1 is GTSNPN and CDR2 SVGIG (reference sequence). This CDR3 is built from 13 residues.

The V gene is TRBV30, the J gene TRBJ2-1; D remains ambiguous. This material consisted of PBMCs, taken from a glioma patient whose treatment included an IDH1 peptide vaccine. The TCR sequence derives from a middle-aged woman with glioma. Some clones in this sample may be carry-over from other donors' samples. The CDR3 here is CAWSVGVPSNQFF. Here the CDR3 DNA reads TGTGCCTGGAGTGTAGGTGTGCCTTCTAACCAGTTCTTC.